This T cell receptor beta chain originates from a study of beta chain features in type 1 diabetes. General study results and limits: When Type 1 diabetes patients were examined, their TCRB CDR3s proved moderately but significantly shorter in all four CD4+ subsets.

Turning to this clone: The antigen is undetermined.

The CDR3 contains 15 residues. Trimming removed 1 base from V and 0 bases from J, with 10 bases in between. CDR1 is SGHDN, CDR2 FVKESK, per germline. The investigators reverse transcribed all of the isolated RNA, so they sequenced expressed TCRB transcripts. Sequencing used immunoSEQ multiplex PCR; TCRdb keeps in-frame clones, though not all of them. The sample holds 95,000 to 110,000 clones, under 30% seen once. The chain links TRBV14 to TRBJ2-7; D not resolved. The receptor's source is a woman aged 18-29 years with type 1 diabetes. Sequenced sample: central memory CD4+ T cells from blood. The CDR3 region has the DNA TGTGCCAGCAGCCAAGTTGGCAGTCTCTCCTACGAGCAGTACTTC. Amino acids: CASSQVGSLSYEQYF.